The 31 T cell receptor beta chains below all came from one sample that was sequenced in a study of OX40 agonist ivuxolimab in advanced cancers. Sequencing used immunoSEQ multiplex PCR; TCRdb keeps in-frame clones, though not all of them. The sample yields 50,000 to 70,000 clones, roughly 85% seen once. The sample here was CD4+ or CD8+ T cells sorted from blood, taken in a trial of the OX40 agonist ivuxolimab. The receptors originated from an adult with an advanced solid tumor such as melanoma, head and neck, liver or kidney cancer.

The chain combines TRBV14 with TRBJ2-1; TRBD1 matches 11 bases. V was clipped by 5 bases and J by 7 bases; unmatched bases: 7. The CDR3 totals 15 residues. Germline V gives CDR1 SGHDN, CDR2 FVKESK. CDR3 in amino acids: CASSYRDRGWNEQFF. CDR3 nucleotide sequence: TGTGCCAGCAGCTACCGGGACAGGGGGTGGAATGAGCAGTTCTTC.

The V and J genes are TRBV4-1 and TRBJ1-5; no clear D. In germline, CDR1 is MGHRA, CDR2 YSYEKL. This CDR3 is built from 14 residues. Trimming took 1 base from V and 0 from J, leaving 4 bases between them. The CDR3 nucleotides read TGCGCCAGCAGCCAAGGCTATAGCAATCAGCCCCAGCATTTT. Translating it yields CASSQGYSNQPQHF.

The chain recombines TRBV18 with TRBJ2-1; D might be TRBD1 (5 bases). CDR1 KGHSH and CDR2 LQKENI come from the germline V gene. The CDR3 length is 13 residues. V lost 2 bases and J 6 bases, leaving 8 bases between the germline ends. The CDR3 coding sequence is TGTGCCAGCTCACCAGGGGCCTTCAATGAGCAGTTCTTC. Its translation is CASSPGAFNEQFF.

V and J are TRBV19 and TRBJ2-1; 8 bases are shared with TRBD2. Germline V gives CDR1 LNHDA, CDR2 SQIVND (reference sequence). The CDR3 consists of 15 residues. V gave up 4 bases and J gave up 0 bases; unmatched junction bases: 2. The CDR3 DNA is TGTGCCAGTAGTACAGCGGGAGCCTCCTACAATGAGCAGTTCTTC. This gives the protein CASSTAGASYNEQFF.

This chain connects TRBV11-2 to TRBJ2-1; D gene uncertain. From germline, CDR1 is SGHAT and CDR2 FQNNGV. This CDR3 is 13 amino acids long. Trimming stripped 5 bases from V and 8 bases from J, with 13 bases between. CDR3 in DNA: TGTGCCAGCAGCGTATCTACTCTGGATGAGCAGTTCTTC. Amino acids: CASSVSTLDEQFF.

The chain has TRBV28 and TRBJ2-3; TRBD2 matches 14 bases. Germline V CDR1 and CDR2: MDHEN, SYDVKM. The J segment lost 3 bases and the V segment lost 5 bases, leaving 7 bases of the junction unmatched. CDR3 length: 17 amino acids. The CDR3 nucleotides read TGTGCCAGCAGTCCCTGGACTAGCGGGAGGTCGACAGATACGCAGTATTTT. Protein product: CASSPWTSGRSTDTQYF.

V is TRBV7-2 and J is TRBJ2-3; D is unclear. Trimming left V 5 bases short and J 2 bases short, with 11 bases between. CDR1 and CDR2 (germline): SGHTA, FQGNSA. CDR3 length equals 14 residues. CDR3 loop: CASSLSPHTDTQYF. The CDR3 nucleotides read TGTGCCAGCAGCCTCAGTCCCCACACAGATACGCAGTATTTT.

This clone was recorded only once. V and J are TRBV18 and TRBJ2-1; D unresolved. The CDR3 spans 14 residues. Germline V gives CDR1 KGHSH, CDR2 LQKENI. V shed 4 bases and J shed 4 bases, with 11 bases lying between them. The CDR3 DNA reads as TGTGCCAGCTCACACAGTGCCGGATACAATGAGCAGTTCTTC. Protein product: CASSHSAGYNEQFF.

This clone was seen a handful of times. The chain uses TRBV18 and TRBJ1-5; 7 bases are shared with TRBD1. V trimming: 6 bases; J trimming: 7 bases; junction bases outside the gene matches: 6. This CDR3 region has 13 residues. CDR1 KGHSH and CDR2 LQKENI come from the germline V gene. The CDR3 protein is CASSTGSLQPQHF. Written as DNA, the CDR3 is TGTGCCAGCTCGACAGGGAGTTTACAGCCCCAGCATTTT.

The genes are TRBV5-1 and TRBJ2-5; TRBD2 aligns across 7 bases. This CDR3 is built from 16 residues. V trimming: 0 bases; J trimming: 5 bases; junction bases outside the gene matches: 10. Germline-derived CDR1 and CDR2 are SGHRS and YFSETQ. The CDR3 region is CASSLAEASGGETQYF. The DNA for the CDR3 is TGCGCCAGCAGCTTGGCCGAGGCTAGCGGAGGGGAGACCCAGTACTTC.

V is TRBV18 and J is TRBJ2-1; D remains ambiguous. Trimming removed 5 bases from V and 10 bases from J, with 15 bases in between. Germline V gives CDR1 KGHSH, CDR2 LQKENI. The CDR3 has 13 residues. CDR3 nucleotides: TGTGCCAGCTCAGAACAGTCCGTTAAAGAGCAGTTCTTC. Translated, it gives CASSEQSVKEQFF. Supplemented by reference TRBV18 and TRBJ2-1, the full variable domain reads NAGVMQNPRHLVRRRGQEARLRCSPMKGHSHVYWYRQLPEEGLKFMVYLQKENIIDESGMPKERFSAEFPKEGPSILRIQQVVRGDSAAYFCASSEQSVKEQFFGPGTRLTVL.

This clone was observed a handful of times. The chain combines TRBV5-1 with TRBJ2-3; D unresolved. The length of the CDR3 is 14 residues. Looked up from germline, CDR1 is SGHRS and CDR2 is YFSETQ. V lost 1 base, J lost 4 bases, and 10 bases lay in between. CDR3 sequence (DNA): TGCGCCAGCAGCTTGCGGAGTTACCCAGATACGCAGTATTTT. Amino acids: CASSLRSYPDTQYF.

CDR3 region: CASRPPMGGYTF. In DNA, the CDR3 is TGTGCCTCTAGGCCCCCGATGGGTGGCTACACCTTC. The genes are TRBV30 and TRBJ1-2; the D is unclear. Germline V gene data show CDR1 as GTSNPN and CDR2 as SVGIG (reference sequence). CDR3 length: 12 amino acids. The V and J ends lost 7 bases and 7 bases respectively, with 16 bases between them. The full variable domain, in which reference TRBV30 and TRBJ1-2 provide the parts outside the CDR3, is SQTIHQWPATLVQPVGSPLSLECTVEGTSNPNLYWYRQAAGRGLQLLFYSVGIGQISSEVPQNLSASRPQDRQFILSSKKLLLSDSGFYLCASRPPMGGYTFGSGTRLTVV.

This rearrangement joins TRBV6-5 to TRBJ2-1, with TRBD1 matching over 12 bases. Germline V gives CDR1 MNHEY, CDR2 SVGAGI. CDR3 length equals 16 residues. V shed 6 bases, J shed 6 bases, and the junction held 9 bases outside the gene matches. Written as DNA, the CDR3 is TGTGCCAGCAGGTACGGGGGGACAGGGGGCTTCAATGAGCAGTTCTTC. It codes for CASRYGGTGGFNEQFF.

CDR3 bases: TGTGCCAGCAGCCAAGATGTCCTCTCAAGCTCCTACAATGAGCAGTTCTTC. The encoded protein is CASSQDVLSSSYNEQFF. The genes are TRBV4-2 and TRBJ2-1; D is uncertain. CDR3 size: 17 residues. Between the trimmed V and J ends, which lost 0 bases and 0 bases, there was a span of 12 bases. Germline V gives CDR1 LGHNA, CDR2 YNFKEQ.

The gene calls are TRBV5-4 and TRBJ2-7, with a tentative D call TRBD1 (5 bases). CDR1 SGHNT and CDR2 YYREEE come from the germline V gene (reference sequence). The V and J ends lost 1 base and 4 bases respectively, with 12 bases between them. The CDR3 consists of 14 residues. Here the CDR3 DNA reads TGTGCCAGCAGCTTGTGGGGCAAGGGGTACGAGCAGTACTTC. This encodes CASSLWGKGYEQYF. The full variable domain, rest sourced from reference TRBV5-4 and TRBJ2-7, is ETGVTQSPTHLIKTRGQQVTLRCSSQSGHNTVSWYQQALGQGPQFIFQYYREEENGRGNFPPRFSGLQFPNYSSELNVNALELDDSALYLCASSLWGKGYEQYFGPGTRLTVT.

This clone has a single count. This chain joins TRBV2 and TRBJ1-3; D call uncertain. CDR3 length: 12 residues. CDR1 and CDR2 from the germline V gene are SNHLY and FYNNEI. The V and J ends lost 6 bases and 0 bases respectively, with 3 bases between them. The CDR3 nucleotides read TGTGCCAGCAGGGCCTCTGGAAACACCATATATTTT. Encoded protein: CASRASGNTIYF.

The chain combines TRBV6-1 with TRBJ2-7; D is possibly TRBD2 (7 bases). CDR1 is MNHNS and CDR2 is SASEGT in the germline V gene. The V gene lost 4 bases and the J gene lost 5 bases, with 18 bases spanning the gap. This CDR3 region has 15 residues. CDR3 amino acids: CASSGGGTTLHEQYF. The CDR3 DNA reads TGTGCCAGCAGTGGGGGGGGGACAACTCTCCACGAGCAGTACTTC.

The chain uses TRBV6-5 and TRBJ2-7, with D unresolved. From germline, CDR1 is MNHEY and CDR2 SVGAGI. V was shortened by 2 bases and J by 7 bases, with 12 bases between the two germline ends. This CDR3 contains 13 residues. The CDR3 loop is CASSYQQVGEQYF. The CDR3 coding sequence is TGTGCCAGCAGTTACCAGCAGGTGGGAGAGCAGTACTTC.

Remarks on this clone: This specimen includes other DNA sequences encoding the same CDR3. The rearrangement uses TRBV9 and TRBJ1-2; 7 nucleotides align to TRBD1. V trimming: 0 bases; J trimming: 7 bases; junction bases outside the gene matches: 15. This CDR3 is built from 17 residues. CDR1 and CDR2 from the germline V gene are SGDLS and YYNGEE. The CDR3 reads CASSVGAGGDREGGYTF. CDR3 bases: TGTGCCAGCAGCGTAGGGGCCGGGGGTGACAGGGAAGGTGGCTACACCTTC.

V is TRBV5-6 and J is TRBJ2-1; TRBD1 agrees at 7 bases. The germline gives CDR1 SGHDT, CDR2 YYEEEE. The CDR3 is made up of 12 amino acids. V was clipped by 4 bases and J by 10 bases; unmatched bases: 5. CDR3 coding DNA: TGTGCCAGCAGCCCGCTCAGGGGGGAGCAGTTCTTC. The encoded protein is CASSPLRGEQFF.

With respect to this clone: Its ends do not fully match the called genes, so a read error is possible. The chain recombines TRBV7-7 with TRBJ2-5; 8 bases map to TRBD2. The CDR3 contains 14 residues. From germline, CDR1 is SSHAT and CDR2 FNYEAQ (reference sequence). CDR3 protein: CASSLAGLGETQYF. The CDR3 DNA follows: TGTGCTAGCAGCTTAGCGGGGCTAGGGGAGACCCAGTACTTC.

The J gene is TRBJ2-7, the V gene TRBV7-2; unclear D gene. The CDR3 length is 15 residues. Germline CDR1 reads SGHTA; CDR2 reads FQGNSA. Trimming pared 6 bases from V and 0 bases from J, leaving 15 bases between. The chain's CDR3 is CASRFTTPGSYEQYF. In DNA, the CDR3 is TGTGCCAGCAGGTTCACGACACCGGGCTCCTACGAGCAGTACTTC. The full variable domain, completed using reference TRBV7-2 and TRBJ2-7, is GAGVSQSPSNKVTEKGKDVELRCDPISGHTALYWYRQSLGQGLEFLIYFQGNSAPDKSGLPSDRFSAERTGGSVSTLTIQRTQQEDSAVYLCASRFTTPGSYEQYFGPGTRLTVT.

The chain carries TRBV15 and TRBJ2-4; D may be TRBD1 (6 bases). Trimming stripped 3 bases from V and 1 base from J, with 10 bases between. Germline CDR1 is LNHNV and CDR2 is YYDKDF (reference sequence). The CDR3 length is 15 residues. The DNA for the CDR3 is TGTGCCACCAGCAGCTTAGACAGGGCCAAAAACATTCAGTACTTC. Amino acid sequence: CATSSLDRAKNIQYF.

V and J are TRBV27 and TRBJ1-1; D is undetermined. Germline CDR1 MNHEY, CDR2 SMNVEV (reference sequence). The CDR3 runs to 13 residues. V shed 1 base and J shed 10 bases, with 13 bases lying between them. The CDR3: CASSLWKGGLAFF. As DNA, the CDR3 is TGTGCCAGCAGTTTATGGAAGGGAGGGTTAGCTTTCTTT.

The V and J genes are TRBV5-1 and TRBJ1-3; TRBD1 agrees at 8 bases. Germline V gene data show CDR1 as SGHRS and CDR2 as YFSETQ. The J segment lost 0 bases and the V segment lost 5 bases, leaving 10 bases of the junction unmatched. The CDR3 consists of 17 residues. The DNA for the CDR3 is TGCGCCAGCAGTTCTACGGGACAGGTCGACTCTGGAAACACCATATATTTT. Translation: CASSSTGQVDSGNTIYF.

This clone was counted once. The chain recombines TRBV29-1 with TRBJ1-2, with no clear D. This CDR3 region has 12 residues. Germline CDR1 reads SQVTM; CDR2 reads ANQGSEA. V was cut by 5 bases and J by 3 bases, with 10 bases left in between. The CDR3: CSVTDGDYGYTF. Written as DNA, the CDR3 is TGCAGCGTTACCGACGGTGACTATGGCTACACCTTC.

The sample holds a few counts of this clone. This rearrangement joins TRBV11-2 to TRBJ2-1; 7 positions agree with TRBD2. V was clipped by 3 bases and J by 6 bases; unmatched bases: 2. In germline, CDR1 is SGHAT, CDR2 FQNNGV. There are 13 residues in the CDR3. CDR3 sequence: CASSFQRGNEQFF. DNA of the CDR3: TGTGCCAGCAGCTTCCAGCGGGGCAATGAGCAGTTCTTC.

The chain carries TRBV7-6 and TRBJ2-1, with D possibly matching TRBD2 (6 bases). This CDR3 is built from 16 residues. Germline V gene sequence: CDR1 SGHVS, CDR2 FNYEAQ. V lost 2 bases and J 2 bases, leaving 13 bases between the germline ends. CDR3 amino acids: CASSLMDSGAYNEQFF. CDR3 DNA: TGTGCCAGCAGCTTAATGGACTCGGGAGCCTACAATGAGCAGTTCTTC.

The CDR3 coding sequence is TGCGCCAGCAGCTTTAACAATGAGCAGTTCTTC. It is translated as CASSFNNEQFF. The gene calls are TRBV5-1 and TRBJ2-1; unclear D gene. Germline CDR1 reads SGHRS; CDR2 reads YFSETQ. The V end lost 2 bases, the J end lost 5 bases, and 2 bases lay between the germline ends. The CDR3 totals 11 residues.

A single count supports this clone. The genes are TRBV7-9 and TRBJ2-5; no firm D call. This CDR3 is 14 amino acids long. The ends were cut back, 1 base at V and 4 bases at J, with 10 bases in the middle. Germline V gene sequence: CDR1 SEHNR, CDR2 FQNEAQ (reference sequence). The CDR3 coding sequence is TGTGCCAGCAGCTTAGTTTCTAGTGGAGAGACCCAGTACTTC. Translating it yields CASSLVSSGETQYF.